The 13 T cell receptor beta chains listed next were all sequenced from one sample in a study of human T cells and chemical hapten exposure. Time point here: pre-sensitization, week 0. Stated treatment: therapeutic diphenylcyclopropenone sensitization with weekly scalp DPC. TCRdb used MiXCR to reprocess the RACE reads, holding one entry per CDR3 protein. The sample has some 70,000 distinct CDR3 sequences, approximately 9.9% seen once. This specimen consisted of whole blood, obtained in connection with sensitization to the hapten diphenylcyclopropenone (DPC). The origin of the receptors is a woman aged 50 to 65 with alopecia areata. Some clones in this sample may be carry-over from other donors' samples.

The chain joins TRBV29-1 to TRBJ1-1; D possibly corresponds to TRBD1 (5 bases). The CDR3 covers 13 residues. Trimming pared 7 bases from V and 0 bases from J, leaving 12 bases between. Germline lookup yields CDR1 SQVTM and CDR2 ANQGSEA. CDR3 in amino acids: CSARAGLNTEAFF. CDR3 nucleotide sequence: TGCAGCGCCCGAGCGGGGCTGAACACTGAAGCTTTCTTT. The variable domain in full, with the rest retrieved from reference TRBV29-1 and TRBJ1-1, is SAVISQKPSRDICQRGTSLTIQCQVDSQVTMMFWYRQQPGQSLTLIATANQGSEATYESGFVIDKFPISRPNLTFSTLTVSNMSPEDSSIYLCSARAGLNTEAFFGQGTRLTVV.

The chain recombines TRBV7-9 with TRBJ2-1, with a possible D match to TRBD1 (6 bases). In germline, CDR1 is SEHNR, CDR2 FQNEAQ (reference sequence). The CDR3 loop spans 14 amino acids. The ends were cut back, 3 bases at V and 7 bases at J, with 13 bases in the middle. The DNA of the CDR3 is TGTGCCAGCAGCTTCCCGACAGGCCGGAATGAGCAGTTCTTC. It translates to CASSFPTGRNEQFF.

This clonotype was seen ten or more times. The V gene is TRBV15, the J gene TRBJ1-4; 7 nucleotides match TRBD1. Germline V gives CDR1 LNHNV, CDR2 YYDKDF (reference sequence). Losses at the gene ends were 9 bases for V and 6 bases for J; bases not matched to a gene: 10. CDR3 length: 14 amino acids. The CDR3 DNA is TGTGCCACGGAAGAGGGGGCAGGGGATGAAAAACTGTTTTTT. Translating it yields CATEEGAGDEKLFF.

This clonotype has ten or more counts. The V call is TRBV3-1, the J call TRBJ2-5; weak D call: TRBD1 (6 bases). Germline CDR1 LGHDT, CDR2 YNNKEL (reference sequence). The V gene lost 0 bases and the J gene lost 3 bases, with 17 bases spanning the gap. The CDR3 sequence is 17 residues long. The DNA for the CDR3 is TGTGCCAGCAGCCAAGATAATAATTGGCCAGGGGAAGAGACCCAGTACTTC. Its protein is CASSQDNNWPGEETQYF.

This clonotype was counted ten times or more. The gene calls are TRBV27 and TRBJ1-2; the match to TRBD1 covers 9 bases. Germline V gene sequence: CDR1 MNHEY, CDR2 SMNVEV (reference sequence). The CDR3 has 16 amino acids. J lost 0 bases, V lost 5 bases, and 7 bases had no gene match. The CDR3 loop reads CASSTRGQGTNYGYTF. Here the CDR3 DNA reads TGTGCCAGCAGTACCCGAGGACAGGGGACTAACTATGGCTACACCTTC.

At least ten counts were recorded for this clonotype. CDR3 nucleotides: TGTGCCAGCAGTCAGGGTACGGGATCACCCCTCCACTTT. Translated: CASSQGTGSPLHF. The chain employs TRBV6-6 and TRBJ1-6; D possibly corresponds to TRBD1 (5 bases). CDR1 MNHNY and CDR2 SVGAGI come from the germline V gene (reference sequence). Trimming stripped 5 bases from V and 10 bases from J, with 12 bases between. The CDR3 runs to 13 residues.

The chain carries TRBV4-2 and TRBJ1-4, with D perhaps TRBD1 (6 bases). Trimming took 4 bases from V and 7 from J, leaving 19 bases between them. CDR1 and CDR2 from the germline V gene are LGHNA and YNFKEQ. CDR3 length: 16 amino acids. Here the CDR3 reads CASSLRGQAASEKLFF. The CDR3 nucleotides read TGTGCCAGCAGCCTCCGGGGGCAGGCGGCGAGTGAAAAACTGTTTTTT.

This clonotype was seen ten or more times. V usage is TRBV27 and J usage is TRBJ2-7; 10 nucleotides agree with TRBD2. The CDR3 sequence is 15 residues long. Germline assignment: CDR1 MNHEY and CDR2 SMNVEV (reference sequence). The J segment lost 2 bases and the V segment lost 2 bases, leaving 3 bases of the junction unmatched. DNA for the CDR3: TGTGCCAGCAGTTTAGTGACTAGCGGGCCCTACGAGCAGTACTTC. It translates to CASSLVTSGPYEQYF.

This clonotype was counted between two and nine times. This chain uses TRBV7-3 with TRBJ1-5; 7 bases map to TRBD1. The ends lost 4 bases at V and 6 bases at J; junction bases unmatched: 6. This CDR3 has 14 amino acids. Germline lookup yields CDR1 SGHTA and CDR2 FQGTGA. The CDR3: CASSSSGGVQPQHF. The CDR3 DNA sequence: TGTGCCAGCAGCTCATCAGGGGGAGTTCAGCCCCAGCATTTT.

V is TRBV12-3 or TRBV12-4 and J is TRBJ2-3; TRBD1 is a possible D gene (8 bases). This CDR3 region has 15 residues. Trimming took 6 bases from V and 4 from J, leaving 17 bases between them. The CDR3 loop is CASRLDREGADTQYF. In nucleotides, the CDR3 is TGTGCCAGCAGACTGGACAGGGAGGGAGCAGATACGCAGTATTTT.

J is TRBJ1-1 and V is TRBV20-1; the D gene is possibly TRBD1 (6 bases). The V end lost 3 bases, the J end lost 8 bases, and 19 bases lay between the germline ends. The CDR3 contains 14 residues. CDR1 DFQATT and CDR2 SNEGSKA come from the germline V gene (reference sequence). Written as DNA, the CDR3 is TGCAGTGCTAGGGAAACCGGACAGCAAATAGAAGCTTTCTTT. Its protein product is CSARETGQQIEAFF.

This clonotype has only a few counts. V and J are TRBV7-9 and TRBJ2-3; D may be TRBD1 (6 bases). The V end was cut by 7 bases, the J end by 2 bases, with 19 bases between. Looked up from germline, CDR1 is SEHNR and CDR2 is FQNEAQ (reference sequence). The CDR3 totals 16 residues. The CDR3 DNA is TGTGCCAGCACCCGACGGAACAGGGAGAACACAGATACGCAGTATTTT. It translates to CASTRRNRENTDTQYF.

This clonotype has only a few counts. J is TRBJ1-5 and V is TRBV2, with D possibly TRBD1 on 5 matching bases. The CDR3 has 14 amino acids. Trimming removed 7 bases at V and 0 bases at J, with 10 bases between. Looked up from germline, CDR1 is SNHLY and CDR2 is FYNNEI. CDR3 nucleotides: TGTGCCAGCATGGGGGGTCGTAGCAATCAGCCCCAGCATTTT. It encodes CASMGGRSNQPQHF.